The next 27 T cell receptor beta chains were all read from a single sample in a study of beta chain features in type 1 diabetes. Expressed TCRB transcripts were sequenced, since all the RNA that had been isolated was reverse transcribed. Clones were sequenced by immunoSEQ multiplex PCR, and TCRdb holds only the in-frame ones, with some missing. This table holds 350,000 to 450,000 clones, roughly 13% found once. Specimen: naive CD4+ T cells from blood. These TCRs come from a man aged 25 to 45 in good health.

The chain combines TRBV7-4 with TRBJ2-3; 8 bases are a match to TRBD2. With V trimmed by 4 bases and J by 2 bases, 11 bases remained unmatched. Germline V gives CDR1 SGHVT, CDR2 SQSDAQ. The CDR3 totals 17 residues. The CDR3 DNA follows: TGTGCCAGCAGCTCCGCCCCCTCGCGGGAGGACACAGATACGCAGTATTTT. It yields the protein CASSSAPSREDTDTQYF. Combining the CDR3 with reference TRBV7-4 and TRBJ2-3 gives the whole variable domain GAGVSQSPRYKVAKRGRDVALRCDSISGHVTLYWYRQTLGQGSEVLTYSQSDAQRDKSGRPSGRFSAERPERSVSTLKIQRTEQGDSAVYLCASSSAPSREDTDTQYFGPGTRLTVL.

Comment on this clone: In the same sample, other DNA sequences code for this CDR3. This chain links TRBV9 with TRBJ2-5, with TRBD2 matching over 8 bases. CDR1 is SGDLS and CDR2 is YYNGEE in the germline V gene. This CDR3 is built from 14 residues. After removal of 0 bases from V and 2 bases from J, the junction contained 0 bases not matched to a gene. The CDR3 DNA reads TGTGCCAGCAGCGTAGCGGGGGGGCAAGAGACCCAGTACTTC. It is translated as CASSVAGGQETQYF.

This clone was seen a handful of times. The V call is TRBV2, the J call TRBJ2-3; a weak D match, TRBD2 (5 bases). The V gene lost 6 bases and the J gene lost 0 bases, with 13 bases spanning the gap. The germline V gene encodes CDR1 SNHLY and CDR2 FYNNEI. The length of the CDR3 is 15 residues. The CDR3 reads CASRVGAPSTDTQYF. CDR3 in DNA: TGTGCCAGCAGGGTGGGAGCACCCAGCACAGATACGCAGTATTTT.

This clone was counted only a few times. The chain couples TRBV10-3 to TRBJ2-5, with D possibly being TRBD1 or TRBD2 (6 bases each). Trimming removed 10 bases from V and 1 base from J, with 13 bases in between. There are 13 residues in the CDR3. Germline CDR1 ENHRY, CDR2 SYGVKD. CDR3 in DNA: TGTGCCACTCATAGGGGGGTCCAAGAGACCCAGTACTTC. Its protein product is CATHRGVQETQYF.

This clone has only a few counts. This sequence joins TRBV14 and TRBJ2-6; D remains unclear. The V end was cut by 2 bases, the J end by 4 bases, with 3 bases between. The CDR3 sequence is 13 residues long. Germline lookup yields CDR1 SGHDN and CDR2 FVKESK. CDR3 sequence reads: CASSQSGANVLTF. The CDR3 DNA reads TGTGCCAGCAGCCAATCCGGGGCCAACGTCCTGACTTTC. The variable domain in full, with the rest retrieved from reference TRBV14 and TRBJ2-6, is EAGVTQFPSHSVIEKGQTVTLRCDPISGHDNLYWYRRVMGKEIKFLLHFVKESKQDESGMPNNRFLAERTGGTYSTLKVQPAELEDSGVYFCASSQSGANVLTFGAGSRLTVL.

The table lists this clone with a few counts. The identical CDR3 is also encoded by other nucleotide sequences in the sample. J is TRBJ1-1 and V is TRBV29-1; D remains unclear. Trimming cost V 4 bases and J 0 bases, with 9 bases left between them. This CDR3 is 13 amino acids long. Germline V gives CDR1 SQVTM, CDR2 ANQGSEA. CDR3 sequence (DNA): TGCAGCGTTGTTCCACGGTTGAACACTGAAGCTTTCTTT. Translating gives CSVVPRLNTEAFF.

This clone was observed a few times. The chain combines TRBV4-3 with TRBJ1-1; TRBD1 agrees at 9 bases. With 1 base clipped from V and 11 bases from J, the junction kept 8 bases outside the gene matches. Germline values: CDR1 LGHNA, CDR2 YSLEER. This CDR3 is built from 14 residues. The CDR3 reads CASSQGSGQGWAFF. The DNA for the CDR3 is TGCGCCAGCAGCCAAGGGAGCGGACAGGGGTGGGCTTTCTTT.

This clone was observed a handful of times. Written as DNA, the CDR3 is TGTGCCAGCTCACCACAGCAGGGCGCGAATGAAAAACTGTTTTTT. This translates into CASSPQQGANEKLFF. The V and J genes are TRBV18 and TRBJ1-4; the D gene is possibly TRBD1 (5 bases). The V and J ends lost 1 base and 5 bases respectively, with 11 bases between them. Germline V gene sequence: CDR1 KGHSH, CDR2 LQKENI. This CDR3 has 15 residues.

This clone came up once. This chain connects TRBV7-9 to TRBJ2-7; unclear D gene. V was shortened by 0 bases and J by 5 bases, with 11 bases between the two germline ends. This CDR3 spans 14 amino acids. CDR1 and CDR2 from the germline V gene are SEHNR and FQNEAQ (reference sequence). The CDR3 bases are TGTGCCAGCAGCTTAGCTAGGTTCCCTAACGAGCAGTACTTC. Translated: CASSLARFPNEQYF.

J is TRBJ2-7 and V is TRBV23-1; 8 nucleotides agree with TRBD1. TRBV23-1 is an ORF; its function is uncertain. The V and J ends lost 5 bases and 4 bases, in that order; junction bases with no gene match: 16. The CDR3 contains 17 residues. CDR3 loop: CASSTLIRDRRLYEQYV. The CDR3 bases are TGCGCCAGCAGTACCCTGATCCGGGACAGGAGACTTTACGAGCAGTACGTC.

This clone was counted a few times. The chain employs TRBV4-1 and TRBJ2-4; D unclear. Germline CDR1 MGHRA, CDR2 YSYEKL. V lost 1 base, J lost 8 bases, and 12 bases lay in between. The length of the CDR3 is 14 residues. The CDR3 DNA follows: TGCGCCAGCAGCCAAGGGCTGTTTGGGGACATTCAGTACTTC. This sequence encodes CASSQGLFGDIQYF.

The rearrangement uses TRBV6-5 and TRBJ2-4; D uncertain. Trimming shortened V by 7 bases and J by 3 bases, and 10 bases separated the two germline ends. The CDR3 runs to 13 residues. Per germline, CDR1 MNHEY and CDR2 SVGAGI. The CDR3 DNA reads as TGTGCCAGCACGGATTTTTTCAAAAACATTCAGTACTTC. Translated: CASTDFFKNIQYF.

In its sample, this clone was seen many times. With a much larger clone just one base away, this may be a read error. This chain links TRBV7-2 with TRBJ2-3; D uncertain. CDR3 length: 11 amino acids. Germline CDR1 reads SGHTA; CDR2 reads FQGNSA. V was cut by 3 bases and J by 4 bases, with 2 bases left in between. The CDR3 DNA sequence: TGTGCCAGCAGCTTCCCAGATACGCAGTATTTT. This sequence encodes CASSFPDTQYF.

This clone turned up a few times. The chain links TRBV7-2 to TRBJ2-7, with D hard to call. The CDR3 is 14 residues long. Germline assignment: CDR1 SGHTA and CDR2 FQGNSA. V gave up 1 base and J gave up 6 bases, with 13 bases separating them. The CDR3 region has the DNA TGTGCCAGCAGCTTAGTAACGCCTCCCCCCGAGCAGTACTTC. Residues: CASSLVTPPPEQYF.

This clone was counted a few times. The J gene is TRBJ2-1, the V gene TRBV18; 8 nucleotides agree with TRBD2. J was trimmed by 6 bases and V by 3 bases; bases with no gene match: 7. CDR3 length: 15 amino acids. The germline gives CDR1 KGHSH, CDR2 LQKENI. CDR3 residues: CASSPLSGSSNEQFF. The CDR3 region has the DNA TGTGCCAGCTCACCTCTAAGCGGGAGTTCCAATGAGCAGTTCTTC.

The chain links TRBV9 to TRBJ2-3; TRBD2 is a possible D gene (6 bases). Trimming removed 0 bases at V and 6 bases at J, with 8 bases between. CDR1 SGDLS and CDR2 YYNGEE come from the germline V gene. The CDR3 extends over 13 amino acids. CDR3 in amino acids: CASSVEGRDTQYF. CDR3 nucleotide sequence: TGTGCCAGCAGCGTAGAGGGGAGGGATACGCAGTATTTT. Together with reference TRBV9 and TRBJ2-3, the CDR3 gives the full variable domain: DSGVTQTPKHLITATGQRVTLRCSPRSGDLSVYWYQQSLDQGLQFLIQYYNGEERAKGNILERFSAQQFPDLHSELNLSSLELGDSALYFCASSVEGRDTQYFGPGTRLTVL.

Only a few counts were recorded for this clone. The chain joins TRBV7-7 to TRBJ2-5, with 8 bases fitting TRBD2. CDR1 is SSHAT, CDR2 FNYEAQ, per germline (reference sequence). The CDR3 totals 14 residues. The CDR3 DNA reads TGTGCTAAAGCGGGAGCGGGGTACCAAGAGACCCAGTACTTC. Translating gives CAKAGAGYQETQYF.

This clone was observed a handful of times. The rearrangement links TRBV7-9 to TRBJ1-4; TRBD1 agrees at 9 bases. With 1 base clipped from V and 7 bases from J, the junction kept 1 base outside the gene matches. The V gene's germline CDR1 is SEHNR and CDR2 FQNEAQ (reference sequence). The CDR3 loop spans 14 amino acids. CDR3 in amino acids: CASSLDRGREKLFF. The CDR3 coding sequence is TGTGCCAGCAGCTTAGACAGGGGGCGTGAAAAACTGTTTTTT.

This clone was recorded a few times. V usage is TRBV7-9 and J usage is TRBJ1-2; the D gene is possibly TRBD1 (5 bases). Germline V gene sequence: CDR1 SEHNR, CDR2 FQNEAQ (reference sequence). The CDR3 loop spans 14 amino acids. V lost 7 bases, J lost 3 bases, and 15 bases lay in between. The CDR3 reads CASTVPEGYYGYTF. As DNA, the CDR3 is TGTGCCAGCACCGTCCCAGAGGGGTACTATGGCTACACCTTC.

This clone occurred a few times. The V gene is TRBV5-1, the J gene TRBJ1-4; possible D gene TRBD1, 6 bases. Trimming removed 2 bases at V and 7 bases at J, with 12 bases between. Per germline, CDR1 SGHRS and CDR2 YFSETQ. The CDR3 runs 14 residues. The CDR3 here is CASSLSTGGEKLFF. CDR3 nucleotides: TGCGCCAGCAGCTTATCGACAGGCGGTGAAAAACTGTTTTTT.

This clone was recorded a few times. The rearrangement joins TRBV30 to TRBJ1-1; D is ambiguous. Trimming took 4 bases from V and 3 from J, leaving 12 bases between them. This CDR3 has 13 residues. The germline CDR1 and CDR2 sequences are GTSNPN and SVGIG (reference sequence). CDR3 protein: CAWKVGYYTEAFF. The CDR3 DNA reads as TGTGCCTGGAAGGTCGGGTACTACACTGAAGCTTTCTTT.

This clone was picked up a small number of times. The chain employs TRBV7-2 and TRBJ2-5, with 8 bases fitting TRBD1. V trimming: 2 bases; J trimming: 2 bases; junction bases outside the gene matches: 1. Germline CDR1 and CDR2: SGHTA and FQGNSA. CDR3 length: 14 amino acids. The CDR3 loop reads CASSLNRGQETQYF. The DNA for the CDR3 is TGTGCCAGCAGCTTAAACAGGGGGCAAGAGACCCAGTACTTC.

This chain connects TRBV7-6 to TRBJ2-7, with TRBD1 matching over 10 bases. Trimming at V came to 4 bases and at J to 1 base, leaving 1 base not matched to a gene. The germline CDR1 and CDR2 sequences are SGHVS and FNYEAQ. The CDR3 consists of 14 residues. In DNA, the CDR3 is TGTGCCAGCAGCTCGGGACAGGGGTCCTACGAGCAGTACTTC. The encoded protein is CASSSGQGSYEQYF.

In this sample, this clone turned up a few times. The rearrangement uses TRBV18 and TRBJ1-3, with D unclear. CDR1 and CDR2 from the germline V gene are KGHSH and LQKENI. Trimming cost V 0 bases and J 3 bases, with 6 bases left between them. The CDR3 has 14 residues. The DNA for the CDR3 is TGTGCCAGCTCACCACCTGGAAGTGGAAACACCATATATTTT. It encodes CASSPPGSGNTIYF.

The V gene is TRBV4-1, the J gene TRBJ1-2; no clear D gene. CDR1 and CDR2 (germline): MGHRA, YSYEKL. CDR3 length: 13 amino acids. V lost 0 bases and J 4 bases, leaving 6 bases between the germline ends. CDR3 sequence reads: CASSQEGFYGYTF. The CDR3 DNA reads TGCGCCAGCAGCCAAGAGGGGTTCTATGGCTACACCTTC.

The V and J genes are TRBV25-1 and TRBJ2-4; no firm D call. V was cut by 8 bases and J by 7 bases, with 9 bases left in between. The CDR3 spans 11 residues. Germline V lookup: CDR1 MGHDK, CDR2 SYGVNS. The CDR3 nucleotides are TGTGCCAGCCGTAATAATAACATTCAGTACTTC. It is translated as CASRNNNIQYF.

The chain has TRBV5-6 and TRBJ1-6; 8 nucleotides agree with TRBD1. The CDR3 has 14 amino acids. Per germline, CDR1 SGHDT and CDR2 YYEEEE. With V trimmed by 5 bases and J by 7 bases, 5 bases remained unmatched. CDR3 coding DNA: TGTGCCAGCAGACCAGGACAGGGCAATTCACCCCTCCACTTT. Its translation: CASRPGQGNSPLHF.